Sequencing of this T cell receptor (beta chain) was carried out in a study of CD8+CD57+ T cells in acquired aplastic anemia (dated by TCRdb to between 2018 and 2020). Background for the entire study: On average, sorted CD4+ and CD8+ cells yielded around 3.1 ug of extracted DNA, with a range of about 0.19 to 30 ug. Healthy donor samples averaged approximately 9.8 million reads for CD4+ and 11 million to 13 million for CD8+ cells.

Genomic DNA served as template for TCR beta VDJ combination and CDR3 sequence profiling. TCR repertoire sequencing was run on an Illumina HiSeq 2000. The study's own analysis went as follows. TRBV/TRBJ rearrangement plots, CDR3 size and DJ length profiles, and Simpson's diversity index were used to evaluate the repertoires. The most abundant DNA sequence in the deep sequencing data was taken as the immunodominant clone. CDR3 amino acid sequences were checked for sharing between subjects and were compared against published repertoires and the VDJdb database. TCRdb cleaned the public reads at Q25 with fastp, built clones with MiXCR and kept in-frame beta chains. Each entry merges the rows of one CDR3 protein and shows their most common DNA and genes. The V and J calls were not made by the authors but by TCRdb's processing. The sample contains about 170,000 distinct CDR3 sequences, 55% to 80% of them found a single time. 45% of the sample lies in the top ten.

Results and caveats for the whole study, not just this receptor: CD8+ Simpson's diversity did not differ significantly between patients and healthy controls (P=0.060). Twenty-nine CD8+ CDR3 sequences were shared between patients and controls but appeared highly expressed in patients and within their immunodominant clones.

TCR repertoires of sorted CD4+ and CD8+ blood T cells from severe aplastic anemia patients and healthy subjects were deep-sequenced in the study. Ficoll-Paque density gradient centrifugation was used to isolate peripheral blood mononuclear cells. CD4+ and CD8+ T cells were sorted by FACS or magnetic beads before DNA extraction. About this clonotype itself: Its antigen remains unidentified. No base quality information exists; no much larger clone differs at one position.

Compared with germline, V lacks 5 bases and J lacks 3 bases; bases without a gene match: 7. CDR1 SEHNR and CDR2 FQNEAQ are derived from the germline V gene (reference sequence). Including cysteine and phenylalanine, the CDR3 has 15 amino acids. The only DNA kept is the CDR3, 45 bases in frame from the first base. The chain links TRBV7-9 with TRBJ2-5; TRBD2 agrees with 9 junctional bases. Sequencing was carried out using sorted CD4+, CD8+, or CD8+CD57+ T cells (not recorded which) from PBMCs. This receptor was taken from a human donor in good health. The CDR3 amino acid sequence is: CASSTISGREETQYF. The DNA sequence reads TGTGCCAGCAGCACCATTAGCGGGAGAGAAGAGACCCAGTACTTC.